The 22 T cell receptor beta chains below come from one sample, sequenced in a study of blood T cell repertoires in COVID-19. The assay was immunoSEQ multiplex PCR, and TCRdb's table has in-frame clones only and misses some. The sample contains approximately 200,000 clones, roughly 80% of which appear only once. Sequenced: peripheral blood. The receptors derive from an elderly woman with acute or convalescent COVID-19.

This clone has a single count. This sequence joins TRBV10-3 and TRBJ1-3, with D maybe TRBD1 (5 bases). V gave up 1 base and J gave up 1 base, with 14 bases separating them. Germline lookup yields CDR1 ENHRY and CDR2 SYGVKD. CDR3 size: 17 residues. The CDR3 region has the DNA TGTGCCATCAGTGAGTTGGGCAGGGAATATTCTGGAAACACCATATATTTT. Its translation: CAISELGREYSGNTIYF.

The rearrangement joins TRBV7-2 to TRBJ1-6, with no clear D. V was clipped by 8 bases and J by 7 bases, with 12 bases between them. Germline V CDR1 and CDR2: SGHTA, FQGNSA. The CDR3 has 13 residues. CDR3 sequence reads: CASGEAPNSPLHF. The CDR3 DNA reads TGTGCCAGCGGGGAGGCGCCCAATTCACCCCTCCACTTT.

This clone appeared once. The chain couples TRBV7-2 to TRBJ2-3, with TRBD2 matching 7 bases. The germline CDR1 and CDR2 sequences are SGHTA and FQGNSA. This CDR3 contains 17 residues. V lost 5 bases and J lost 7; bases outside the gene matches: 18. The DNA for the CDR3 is TGTGCCAGCAGCCGCCAAGGTAGCGGGCTCGGGGCCAATACGCAGTATTTT. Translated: CASSRQGSGLGANTQYF. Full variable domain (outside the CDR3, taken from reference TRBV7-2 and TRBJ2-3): GAGVSQSPSNKVTEKGKDVELRCDPISGHTALYWYRQSLGQGLEFLIYFQGNSAPDKSGLPSDRFSAERTGGSVSTLTIQRTQQEDSAVYLCASSRQGSGLGANTQYFGPGTRLTVL.

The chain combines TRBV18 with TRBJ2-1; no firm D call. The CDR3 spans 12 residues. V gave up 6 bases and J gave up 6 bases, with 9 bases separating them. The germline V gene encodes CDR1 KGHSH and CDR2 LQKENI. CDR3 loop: CASSQDRNEQFF. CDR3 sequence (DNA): TGTGCCAGCTCCCAGGATCGCAATGAGCAGTTCTTC.

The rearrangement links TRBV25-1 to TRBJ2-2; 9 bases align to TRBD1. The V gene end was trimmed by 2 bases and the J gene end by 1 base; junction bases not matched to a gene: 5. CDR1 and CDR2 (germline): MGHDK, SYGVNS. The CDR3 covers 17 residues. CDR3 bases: TGTGCCAGCAGTGAACCCCCGGGACAGGGGAACACCGGGGAGCTGTTTTTT. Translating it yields CASSEPPGQGNTGELFF.

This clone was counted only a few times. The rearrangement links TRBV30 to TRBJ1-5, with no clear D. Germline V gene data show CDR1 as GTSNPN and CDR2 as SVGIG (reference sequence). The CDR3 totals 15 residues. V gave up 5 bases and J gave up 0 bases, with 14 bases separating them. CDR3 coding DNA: TGTGCCTGGTCCCGAAACCAGTATAGCAATCAGCCCCAGCATTTT. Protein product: CAWSRNQYSNQPQHF.

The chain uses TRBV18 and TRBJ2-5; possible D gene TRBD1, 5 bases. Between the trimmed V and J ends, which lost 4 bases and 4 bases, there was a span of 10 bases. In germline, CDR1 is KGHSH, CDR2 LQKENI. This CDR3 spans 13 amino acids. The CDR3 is CASSQGLLETQYF. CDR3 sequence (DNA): TGTGCCAGCTCACAGGGGCTATTAGAGACCCAGTACTTC.

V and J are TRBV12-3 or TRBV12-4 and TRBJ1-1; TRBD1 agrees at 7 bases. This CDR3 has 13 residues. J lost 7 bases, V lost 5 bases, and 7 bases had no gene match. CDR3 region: CASSPRQGSEAFF. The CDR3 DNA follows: TGTGCCAGCAGTCCACGACAGGGTAGTGAAGCTTTCTTT.

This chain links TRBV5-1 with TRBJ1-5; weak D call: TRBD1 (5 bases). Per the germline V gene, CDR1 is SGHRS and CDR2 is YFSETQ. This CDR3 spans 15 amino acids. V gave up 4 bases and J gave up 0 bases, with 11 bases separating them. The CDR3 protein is CASSLTGDSNQPQHF. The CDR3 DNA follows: TGCGCCAGCAGCCTAACAGGAGATAGCAATCAGCCCCAGCATTTT.

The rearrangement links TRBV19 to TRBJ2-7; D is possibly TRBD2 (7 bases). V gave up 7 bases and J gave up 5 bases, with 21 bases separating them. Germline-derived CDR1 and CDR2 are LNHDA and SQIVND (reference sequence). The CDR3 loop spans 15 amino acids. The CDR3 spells CASTPRGGAAHEQYF. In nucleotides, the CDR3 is TGTGCCAGTACCCCGAGAGGGGGGGCCGCCCACGAGCAGTACTTC.

DNA for the CDR3: TGTGCCAGCAACCTACGCCCAGGGGGCTATGGCTACACCTTC. The encoded protein is CASNLRPGGYGYTF. The chain couples TRBV28 to TRBJ1-2; 7 nucleotides match TRBD1. Losses at the gene ends were 7 bases for V and 4 bases for J; bases not matched to a gene: 9. The CDR3 consists of 14 residues. The germline CDR1 and CDR2 sequences are MDHEN and SYDVKM.

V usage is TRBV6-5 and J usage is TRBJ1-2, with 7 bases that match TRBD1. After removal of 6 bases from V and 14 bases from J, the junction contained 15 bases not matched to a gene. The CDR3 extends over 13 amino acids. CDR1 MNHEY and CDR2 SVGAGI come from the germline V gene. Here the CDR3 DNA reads TGTGCCAGCAGGTACCGGGACAGCTGGCTATGGACCTTC. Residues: CASRYRDSWLWTF.

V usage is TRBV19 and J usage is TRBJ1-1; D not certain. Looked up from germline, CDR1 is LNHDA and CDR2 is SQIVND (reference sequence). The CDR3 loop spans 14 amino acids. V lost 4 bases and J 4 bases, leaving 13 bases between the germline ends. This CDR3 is CASSSRRETTEAFF. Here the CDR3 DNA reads TGTGCCAGTAGTAGTCGAAGGGAGACCACTGAAGCTTTCTTT. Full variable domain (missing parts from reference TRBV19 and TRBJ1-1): DGGITQSPKYLFRKEGQNVTLSCEQNLNHDAMYWYRQDPGQGLRLIYYSQIVNDFQKGDIAEGYSVSREKKESFPLTVTSAQKNPTAFYLCASSSRRETTEAFFGQGTRLTVV.

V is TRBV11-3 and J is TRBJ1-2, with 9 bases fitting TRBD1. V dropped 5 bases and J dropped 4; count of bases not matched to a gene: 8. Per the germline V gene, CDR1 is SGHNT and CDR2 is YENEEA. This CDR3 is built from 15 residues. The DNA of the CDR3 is TGTGCCAGCAGCCTTAGAACAGGGGGCGGCTATGGCTACACCTTC. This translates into CASSLRTGGGYGYTF.

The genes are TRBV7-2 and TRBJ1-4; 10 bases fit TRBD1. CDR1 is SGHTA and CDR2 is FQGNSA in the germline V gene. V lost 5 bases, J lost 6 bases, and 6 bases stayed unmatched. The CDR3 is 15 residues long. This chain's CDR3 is CASSQTGTGDEKLFF. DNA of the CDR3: TGTGCCAGCAGCCAGACCGGGACAGGGGATGAAAAACTGTTTTTT.

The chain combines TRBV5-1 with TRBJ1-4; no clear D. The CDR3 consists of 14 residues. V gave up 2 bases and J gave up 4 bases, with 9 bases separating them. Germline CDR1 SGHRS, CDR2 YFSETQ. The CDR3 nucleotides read TGCGCCAGCAGCTTAGAGGGCGTTAATGAAAAACTGTTTTTT. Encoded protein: CASSLEGVNEKLFF.

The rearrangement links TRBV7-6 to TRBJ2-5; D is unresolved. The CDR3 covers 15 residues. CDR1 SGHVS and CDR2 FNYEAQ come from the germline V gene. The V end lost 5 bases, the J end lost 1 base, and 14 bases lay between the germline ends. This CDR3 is CASSQVGEIQETQYF. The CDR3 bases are TGTGCCAGCAGCCAAGTAGGAGAGATCCAAGAGACCCAGTACTTC.

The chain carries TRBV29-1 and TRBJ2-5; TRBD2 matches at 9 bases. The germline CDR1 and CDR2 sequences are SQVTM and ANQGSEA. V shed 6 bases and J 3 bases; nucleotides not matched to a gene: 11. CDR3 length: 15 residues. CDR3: CSVRKLRGGKETQYF. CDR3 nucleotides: TGCAGCGTGCGAAAACTGCGGGGGGGGAAAGAGACCCAGTACTTC. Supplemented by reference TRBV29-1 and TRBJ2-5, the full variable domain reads SAVISQKPSRDICQRGTSLTIQCQVDSQVTMMFWYRQQPGQSLTLIATANQGSEATYESGFVIDKFPISRPNLTFSTLTVSNMSPEDSSIYLCSVRKLRGGKETQYFGPGTRLLVL.

CDR3 loop: CASCETGSYNSPLHF. For the CDR3, the DNA is TGTGCCAGCTGCGAGACAGGGTCCTATAATTCACCCCTCCACTTT. The chain has TRBV28 and TRBJ1-6, with 7 positions matching TRBD1. The CDR3 extends over 15 amino acids. Trimming cost V 8 bases and J 1 base; bases outside gene matches: 5. The germline CDR1 and CDR2 sequences are MDHEN and SYDVKM.

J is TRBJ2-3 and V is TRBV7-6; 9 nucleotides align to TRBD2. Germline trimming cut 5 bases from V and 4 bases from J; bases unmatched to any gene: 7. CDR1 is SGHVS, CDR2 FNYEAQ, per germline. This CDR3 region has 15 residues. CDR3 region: CASSHAGGVADTQYF. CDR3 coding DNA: TGTGCCAGCAGCCATGCGGGAGGGGTGGCAGATACGCAGTATTTT.

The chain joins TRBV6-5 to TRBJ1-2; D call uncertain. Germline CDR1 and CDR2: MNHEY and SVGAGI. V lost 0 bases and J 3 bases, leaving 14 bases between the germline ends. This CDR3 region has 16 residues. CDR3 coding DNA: TGTGCCAGCAGTTACTCGACGAAAAGAGGCTACTATGGCTACACCTTC. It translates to CASSYSTKRGYYGYTF.

The CDR3 is CASSMPVGLGVFRTEAFF. CDR3 in DNA: TGTGCCAGCAGCATGCCGGTGGGCTTGGGTGTGTTTCGCACTGAAGCTTTCTTT. The rearrangement links TRBV5-6 to TRBJ1-1; D gene uncertain. Germline V gives CDR1 SGHDT, CDR2 YYEEEE. This CDR3 is built from 18 residues. The V and J ends lost 4 bases and 4 bases respectively, with 26 bases between them.